These 3 T cell receptor delta chains share one sample of origin, sequenced in a study of γδ T cells in repeated Plasmodium falciparum infection. TCRdb reran clone calling via CATT on the multiplex PCR reads. The sample carries around 49,000 delta-chain clones, 1.9% recorded once. Flow sorting of PBMC yielded separate Vgamma9/Vdelta2+ and Vdelta2-negative gammadelta T cell populations for bulk repertoire analysis. Specimen: gamma-delta T cells from blood. The receptors stem from a pool of human donors (malaria-infected and uninfected, not separated).

Turning to this clone: TCRdb pairs this DNA with a much larger clone's protein that differs at residue 4, likely a read error; the protein shown was translated from the DNA. This chain uses TRAV38-2/DV8 with TRDJ1; D perhaps matches TRDD3 (6 bases). The J gene, missing from TCRdb, was assigned here through DNA to germline matching. Germline V CDR1 and CDR2: TSESDYY, QEAYKQQN. The CDR3 has 20 residues. The CDR3: CAYMSGTAFRVGDRRDKLIF. The CDR3 DNA reads TGTGCTTATATGAGCGGCACTGCTTTCCGAGTCGGGGATCGCAGGGATAAACTCATCTTT.

This clone was counted a few times. TCRdb attributes to this sequence the protein of a much larger clone, which differs from the DNA translation at residue 14; a read error is likely, and the protein displayed is translated from the DNA. The chain combines TRDV1 with TRDJ1, with D tentatively TRDD3 (6 bases). The CDR3 length is 17 residues. CDR1 and CDR2 (germline): TSWWSYY, QGS. The CDR3 region has the DNA TGTGCTCTTGGGGAACTCTATTGGCCGGGGGGGGACGATGAACTCATCTTT. Translation gives CALGELYWPGGDDELIF.

In this sample, this clone is medium-sized (0.01 to 0.1%). The CDR3 DNA is TGTGCCTGTGACACCTTACTGGGGGGGGAGAACACCGATAAACTCATCTTT. Encoded protein: CACDTLLGGENTDKLIF. The chain has TRDV2 and TRDJ1, with 8 bases aligning to TRDD3. The CDR3 is made up of 17 amino acids. Germline loops: CDR1 GEAIGNYY, CDR2 EKD. The ends lost 0 bases at V and 0 bases at J; junction bases unmatched: 8.